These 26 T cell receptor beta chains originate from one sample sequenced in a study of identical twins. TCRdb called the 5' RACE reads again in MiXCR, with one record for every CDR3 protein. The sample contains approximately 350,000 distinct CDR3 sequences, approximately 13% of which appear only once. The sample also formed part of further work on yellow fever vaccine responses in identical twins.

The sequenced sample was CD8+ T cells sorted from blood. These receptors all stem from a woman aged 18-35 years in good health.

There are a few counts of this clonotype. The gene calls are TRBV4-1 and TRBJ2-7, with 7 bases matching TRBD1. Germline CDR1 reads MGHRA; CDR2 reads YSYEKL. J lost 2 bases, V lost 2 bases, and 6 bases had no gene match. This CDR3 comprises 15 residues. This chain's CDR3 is CASSQTGATTYEQYF. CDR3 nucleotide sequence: TGCGCCAGCAGCCAAACAGGGGCGACCACCTACGAGCAGTACTTC.

The CDR3 is CASSQDTGKYEQYF. The CDR3 DNA follows: TGTGCCAGCAGCCAAGATACAGGGAAGTACGAGCAGTACTTC. The chain joins TRBV14 to TRBJ2-7; possible D gene TRBD1, 6 bases. The CDR3 runs to 14 residues. Germline CDR1 is SGHDN and CDR2 is FVKESK. The ends were cut back, 0 bases at V and 4 bases at J, with 10 bases in the middle.

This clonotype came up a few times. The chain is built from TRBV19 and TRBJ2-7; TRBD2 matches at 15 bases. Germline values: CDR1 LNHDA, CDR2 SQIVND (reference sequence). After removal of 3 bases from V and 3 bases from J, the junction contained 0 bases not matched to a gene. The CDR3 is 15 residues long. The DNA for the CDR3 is TGTGCCAGTAGTATGGGACTAGCGGGAGGCTACGAGCAGTACTTC. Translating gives CASSMGLAGGYEQYF.

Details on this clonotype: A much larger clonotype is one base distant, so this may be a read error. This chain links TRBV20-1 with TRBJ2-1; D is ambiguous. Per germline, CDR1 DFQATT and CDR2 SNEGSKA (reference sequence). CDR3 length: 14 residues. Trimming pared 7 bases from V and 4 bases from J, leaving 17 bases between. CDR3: CSVLSSKEYNEQFF. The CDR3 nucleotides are TGCAGTGTTCTTTCGTCCAAAGAATACAATGAGCAGTTCTTC.

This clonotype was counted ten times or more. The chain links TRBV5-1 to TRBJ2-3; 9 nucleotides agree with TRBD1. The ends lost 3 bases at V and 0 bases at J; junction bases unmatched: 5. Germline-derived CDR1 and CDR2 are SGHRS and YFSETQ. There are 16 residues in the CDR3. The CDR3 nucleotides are TGCGCCAGCAGCTGGGGACAGGGAACTAGCACAGATACGCAGTATTTT. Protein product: CASSWGQGTSTDTQYF.

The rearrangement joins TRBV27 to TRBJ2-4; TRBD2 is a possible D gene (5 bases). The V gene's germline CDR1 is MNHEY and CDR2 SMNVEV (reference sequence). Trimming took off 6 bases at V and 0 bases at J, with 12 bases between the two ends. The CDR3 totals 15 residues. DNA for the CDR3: TGTGCCAGCAGCCCCGACGGAGGAGCCAAAAACATTCAGTACTTC. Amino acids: CASSPDGGAKNIQYF.

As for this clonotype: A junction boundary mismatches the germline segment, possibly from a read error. The CDR3 nucleotides read TGTGCCAGCAGCTTAGGACCGACTGGGGTCCGGTTCTTC. Translated: CASSLGPTGVRFF. This rearrangement joins TRBV7-8 to TRBJ1-2; no definite D call. This CDR3 is 13 amino acids long. Germline CDR1 reads SGHVS; CDR2 reads FQNEAQ.

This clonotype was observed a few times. Here the CDR3 reads CSATNYREGSEKLFF. DNA for the CDR3: TGCAGTGCCACAAACTACAGGGAAGGAAGTGAAAAACTGTTTTTT. V gene TRBV20-1 combines with J gene TRBJ1-4, with D maybe TRBD1 (6 bases). Trimming left V 6 bases short and J 7 bases short, with 21 bases between. The length of the CDR3 is 15 residues. Germline V gene lookup returns CDR1 DFQATT and CDR2 SNEGSKA (reference sequence).

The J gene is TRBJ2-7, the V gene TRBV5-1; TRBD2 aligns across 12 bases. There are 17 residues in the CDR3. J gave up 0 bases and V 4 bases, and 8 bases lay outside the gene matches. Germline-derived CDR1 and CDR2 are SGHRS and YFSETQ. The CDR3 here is CASSEGTSGPSSYEQYF. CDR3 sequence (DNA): TGCGCCAGCAGCGAGGGGACTAGCGGGCCAAGCTCCTACGAGCAGTACTTC.

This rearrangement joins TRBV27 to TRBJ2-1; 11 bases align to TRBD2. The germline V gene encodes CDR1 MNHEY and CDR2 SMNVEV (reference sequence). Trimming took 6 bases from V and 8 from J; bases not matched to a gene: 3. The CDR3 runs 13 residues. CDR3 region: CASRLAGADEQFF. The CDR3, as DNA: TGTGCCAGCAGACTAGCGGGGGCGGATGAGCAGTTCTTC.

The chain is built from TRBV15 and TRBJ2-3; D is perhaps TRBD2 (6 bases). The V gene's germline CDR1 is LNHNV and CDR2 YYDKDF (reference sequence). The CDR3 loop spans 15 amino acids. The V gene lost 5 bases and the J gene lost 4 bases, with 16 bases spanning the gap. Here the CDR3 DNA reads TGTGCCACCAGCGGCTCTTCCTGGGGGGCAGATACGCAGTATTTT. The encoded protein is CATSGSSWGADTQYF.

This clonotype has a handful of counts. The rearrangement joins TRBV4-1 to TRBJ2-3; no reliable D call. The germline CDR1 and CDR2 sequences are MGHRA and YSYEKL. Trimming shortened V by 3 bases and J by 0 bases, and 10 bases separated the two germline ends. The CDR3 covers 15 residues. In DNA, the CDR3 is TGCGCCAGCAGCCACTTAGTAGAGAGCACAGATACGCAGTATTTT. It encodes CASSHLVESTDTQYF.

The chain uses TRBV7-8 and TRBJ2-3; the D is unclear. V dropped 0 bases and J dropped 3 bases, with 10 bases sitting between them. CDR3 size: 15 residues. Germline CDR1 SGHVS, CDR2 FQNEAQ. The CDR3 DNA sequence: TGTGCCAGCAGCTTAGCGGGTGCCTTTACAGATACGCAGTATTTT. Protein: CASSLAGAFTDTQYF.

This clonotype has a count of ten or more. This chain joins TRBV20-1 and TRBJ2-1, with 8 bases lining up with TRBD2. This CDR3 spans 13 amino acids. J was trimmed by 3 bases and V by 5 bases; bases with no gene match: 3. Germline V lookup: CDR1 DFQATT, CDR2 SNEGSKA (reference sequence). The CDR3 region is CSAQREIYNEQFF. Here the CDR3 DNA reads TGCAGTGCTCAGCGGGAGATCTACAATGAGCAGTTCTTC.

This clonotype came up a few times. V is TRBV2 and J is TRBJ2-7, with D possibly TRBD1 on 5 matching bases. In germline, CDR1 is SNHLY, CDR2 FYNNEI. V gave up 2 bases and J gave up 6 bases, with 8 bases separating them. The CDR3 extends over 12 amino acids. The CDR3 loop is CASSELGREQYV. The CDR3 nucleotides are TGTGCCAGCAGTGAACTGGGGCGCGAGCAGTACGTC.

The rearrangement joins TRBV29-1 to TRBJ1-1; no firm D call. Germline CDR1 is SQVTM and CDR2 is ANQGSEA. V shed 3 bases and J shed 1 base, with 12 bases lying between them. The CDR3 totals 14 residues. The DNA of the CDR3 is TGCAGCGTTGACGACGACCGGGGGAACACTGAAGCTTTCTTT. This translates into CSVDDDRGNTEAFF. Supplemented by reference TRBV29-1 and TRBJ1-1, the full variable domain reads SAVISQKPSRDICQRGTSLTIQCQVDSQVTMMFWYRQQPGQSLTLIATANQGSEATYESGFVIDKFPISRPNLTFSTLTVSNMSPEDSSIYLCSVDDDRGNTEAFFGQGTRLTVV.

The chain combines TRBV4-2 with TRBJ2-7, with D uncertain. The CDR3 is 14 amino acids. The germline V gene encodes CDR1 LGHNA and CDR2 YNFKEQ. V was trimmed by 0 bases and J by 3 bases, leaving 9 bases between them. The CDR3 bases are TGTGCCAGCAGCCAAGAGGGTGGGATCTACGAGCAGTACTTC. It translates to CASSQEGGIYEQYF.

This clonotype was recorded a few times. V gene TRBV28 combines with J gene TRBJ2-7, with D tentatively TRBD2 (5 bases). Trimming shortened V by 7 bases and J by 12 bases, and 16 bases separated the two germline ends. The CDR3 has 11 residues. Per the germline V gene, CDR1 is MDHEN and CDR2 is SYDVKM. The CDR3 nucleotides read TGTGCCAGCACCCTGGGAAGGGAGTCGTACTTC. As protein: CASTLGRESYF.

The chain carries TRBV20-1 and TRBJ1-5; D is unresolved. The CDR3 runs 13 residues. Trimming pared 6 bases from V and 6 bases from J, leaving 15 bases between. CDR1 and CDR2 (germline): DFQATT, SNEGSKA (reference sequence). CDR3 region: CSATFGDAQPQHF. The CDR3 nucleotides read TGCAGTGCAACCTTCGGGGATGCTCAGCCCCAGCATTTT.

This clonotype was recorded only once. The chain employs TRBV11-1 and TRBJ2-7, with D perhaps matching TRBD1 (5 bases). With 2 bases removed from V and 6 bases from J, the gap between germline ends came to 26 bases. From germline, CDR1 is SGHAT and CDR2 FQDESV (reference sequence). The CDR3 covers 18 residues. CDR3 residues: CASSLTSRETVVNGEQYV. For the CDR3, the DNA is TGTGCCAGCAGCTTAACGTCTCGTGAGACAGTGGTCAACGGCGAGCAGTACGTC.

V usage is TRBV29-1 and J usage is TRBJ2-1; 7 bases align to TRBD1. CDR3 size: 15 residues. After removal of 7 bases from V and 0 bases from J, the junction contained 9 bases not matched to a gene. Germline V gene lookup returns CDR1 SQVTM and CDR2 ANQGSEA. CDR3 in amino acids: CSAYTTGSSYNEQFF. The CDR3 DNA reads TGCAGCGCCTATACGACAGGGAGCTCCTACAATGAGCAGTTCTTC.

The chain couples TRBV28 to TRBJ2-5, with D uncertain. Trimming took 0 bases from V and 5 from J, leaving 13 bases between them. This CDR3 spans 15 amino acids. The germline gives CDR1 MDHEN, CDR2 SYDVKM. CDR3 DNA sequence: TGTGCCAGCAGTTTATGGGGAAGGGATGGGGAGACCCAGTACTTC. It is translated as CASSLWGRDGETQYF.

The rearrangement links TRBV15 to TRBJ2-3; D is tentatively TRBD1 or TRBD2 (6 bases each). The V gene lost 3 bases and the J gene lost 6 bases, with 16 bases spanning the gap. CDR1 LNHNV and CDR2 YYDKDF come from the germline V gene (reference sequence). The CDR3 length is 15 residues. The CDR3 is CATSSDGGVFDTQYF. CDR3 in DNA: TGTGCCACCAGCAGTGACGGGGGCGTCTTCGATACGCAGTATTTT.

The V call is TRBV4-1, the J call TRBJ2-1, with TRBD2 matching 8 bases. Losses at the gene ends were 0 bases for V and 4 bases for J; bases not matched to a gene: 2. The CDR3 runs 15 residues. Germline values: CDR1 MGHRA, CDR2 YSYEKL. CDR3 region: CASSQETGGYNEQFF. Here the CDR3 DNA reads TGCGCCAGCAGCCAAGAGACGGGGGGGTACAATGAGCAGTTCTTC.

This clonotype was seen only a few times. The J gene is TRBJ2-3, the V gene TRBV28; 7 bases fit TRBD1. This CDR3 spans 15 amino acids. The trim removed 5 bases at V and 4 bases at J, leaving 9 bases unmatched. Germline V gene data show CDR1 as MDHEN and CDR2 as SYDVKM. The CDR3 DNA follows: TGTGCCAGCAGTCCGCCCACAGGGGTAGCAGATACGCAGTATTTT. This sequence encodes CASSPPTGVADTQYF.

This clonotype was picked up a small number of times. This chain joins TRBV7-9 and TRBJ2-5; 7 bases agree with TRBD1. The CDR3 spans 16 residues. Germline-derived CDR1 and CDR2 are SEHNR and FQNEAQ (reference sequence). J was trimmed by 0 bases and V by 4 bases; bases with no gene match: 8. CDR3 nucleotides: TGTGCCAGCAGCTCTAGGGACAGCGGCTACCAAGAGACCCAGTACTTC. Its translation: CASSSRDSGYQETQYF.